Below are 3 T cell receptor beta chains sequenced from a single sample in a study of T-cell memory formation after mild COVID-19. In TCRdb, the 5' RACE reads were re-called with MiXCR into one record per CDR3 protein. This table holds about 470,000 distinct CDR3 sequences, 20% to 30% found once. The sample consisted of PBMCs or a T cell subset sorted from them (not recorded which). The receptors shown here come from an adult woman who had mild COVID-19 (a few samples of this study predate the infection). Cell type and time point are not known.

This clonotype occurred a few times. This chain uses TRBV19 with TRBJ2-7; D perhaps matches TRBD1 (6 bases). CDR1 and CDR2 (germline): LNHDA, SQIVND (reference sequence). The CDR3 runs 13 residues. V dropped 9 bases and J dropped 0 bases, with 12 bases sitting between them. The CDR3 DNA follows: TGTGCCAGCGGACAGTCTTTCTCCTACGAGCAGTACTTC. It yields the protein CASGQSFSYEQYF.

The table lists this clonotype with a few counts. The chain combines TRBV7-9 with TRBJ2-1; 9 nucleotides align to TRBD2. Germline V gene data show CDR1 as SEHNR and CDR2 as FQNEAQ (reference sequence). The CDR3 runs 16 residues. After removal of 5 bases from V and 0 bases from J, the junction contained 5 bases not matched to a gene. Written as DNA, the CDR3 is TGTGCCAGCAGCCTTAGCGGGGGCTACTCCTACAATGAGCAGTTCTTC. Protein product: CASSLSGGYSYNEQFF.

This sequence joins TRBV24-1 and TRBJ2-1, with TRBD2 matching 11 bases. CDR1 and CDR2 from the germline V gene are KGHDR and SFDVKD. The CDR3 covers 16 residues. After removal of 5 bases from V and 1 base from J, the junction contained 3 bases not matched to a gene. CDR3 nucleotides: TGTGCCACCAGTGGGATAGCGGGAGGGTCCTACAATGAGCAGTTCTTC. It yields the protein CATSGIAGGSYNEQFF.